The 10 T cell receptor beta chains below all came from one sample that was sequenced in a study of T-cell memory formation after mild COVID-19. TCRdb re-called the 5' RACE reads through MiXCR, storing one row per CDR3 protein. This sample yields under 600,000 distinct CDR3 sequences, of which less than 25% are seen a single time; approximately 8.4% belongs to the top ten. What was sequenced was PBMCs or a T cell subset sorted from them (not recorded which). These receptors were collected from an adult woman who had mild COVID-19 (a few samples of this study predate the infection). Cell type and time point are not known.

The table lists this clonotype with a few counts. The DNA of the CDR3 is TGCAGTGCTATGAAGCAGAGACATAACTATGGCTACACCTTC. As protein: CSAMKQRHNYGYTF. The V and J genes are TRBV20-1 and TRBJ1-2; D gene uncertain. Germline-derived CDR1 and CDR2 are DFQATT and SNEGSKA (reference sequence). Trimming took 4 bases from V and 1 from J, leaving 13 bases between them. CDR3 size: 14 residues.

The V and J genes are TRBV6-2 or TRBV6-3 and TRBJ1-1; D is unresolved. The germline CDR1 and CDR2 sequences are MNHEY and SVGEGT. The CDR3 totals 13 residues. Trimming cost V 6 bases and J 1 base, with 9 bases left between them. The CDR3 region has the DNA TGTGCCAGCAGGCTACGGTCGAACACTGAAGCTTTCTTT. Translating gives CASRLRSNTEAFF.

A few counts support this clonotype. The CDR3 region is CASSLGRYRGDRETQYF. CDR3 bases: TGTGCCAGCAGCTTAGGCCGCTACAGGGGGGACCGTGAGACCCAGTACTTC. The chain carries TRBV7-9 and TRBJ2-5; 8 nucleotides line up with TRBD1. The J segment lost 5 bases and the V segment lost 1 base, leaving 12 bases of the junction unmatched. The CDR3 is 17 amino acids. Germline loops: CDR1 SEHNR, CDR2 FQNEAQ (reference sequence).

V is TRBV5-5 and J is TRBJ1-4; 10 bases are a match to TRBD1. With V trimmed by 4 bases and J by 8 bases, 5 bases remained unmatched. The CDR3 consists of 14 residues. CDR1 is SGHKS, CDR2 YYEKEE, per germline (reference sequence). The CDR3 region has the DNA TGTGCCAGCAGCATGGGACAGGGGATGGAAAAACTGTTTTTT. Translated, it gives CASSMGQGMEKLFF.

This clonotype has more than one count but fewer than ten. The chain joins TRBV20-1 to TRBJ2-1; 8 nucleotides agree with TRBD1. The junction had 4 bases not matched to a gene; V was cut back by 4 bases and J by 11 bases. CDR1 and CDR2 (germline): DFQATT, SNEGSKA (reference sequence). CDR3 length: 11 residues. The CDR3 loop reads CSAIQGGKQFF. The CDR3 nucleotides are TGCAGTGCTATACAGGGGGGTAAGCAGTTCTTC.

This clonotype has only a few counts. This rearrangement joins TRBV4-1 to TRBJ2-3; D not resolved. The ends were cut back, 4 bases at V and 3 bases at J, with 14 bases in the middle. Germline assignment: CDR1 MGHRA and CDR2 YSYEKL. The CDR3 totals 15 residues. The CDR3 nucleotides are TGCGCCAGCAGCCCGACCCGACAAGATACAGATACGCAGTATTTT. Its protein is CASSPTRQDTDTQYF.

This chain links TRBV5-1 with TRBJ2-1; 9 bases align to TRBD1. CDR1 is SGHRS and CDR2 is YFSETQ in the germline V gene. The J segment lost 5 bases and the V segment lost 0 bases, leaving 3 bases of the junction unmatched. This CDR3 comprises 15 residues. In nucleotides, the CDR3 is TGCGCCAGCAGCTTGGGACAGGGGGAAAACAATGAGCAGTTCTTC. This gives the protein CASSLGQGENNEQFF. The complete variable domain, with remaining parts taken from reference TRBV5-1 and TRBJ2-1, reads KAGVTQTPRYLIKTRGQQVTLSCSPISGHRSVSWYQQTPGQGLQFLFEYFSETQRNKGNFPGRFSGRQFSNSRSEMNVSTLELGDSALYLCASSLGQGENNEQFFGPGTRLTVL.

The genes are TRBV5-1 and TRBJ2-2; D may correspond to TRBD1 or TRBD2 (6 bases each). V was shortened by 0 bases and J by 0 bases, with 15 bases between the two germline ends. Germline lookup yields CDR1 SGHRS and CDR2 YFSETQ. The CDR3 is 18 amino acids. The DNA for the CDR3 is TGCGCCAGCAGCTTGGTAGGAGGGGGGACAACGAACACCGGGGAGCTGTTTTTT. Amino acid sequence: CASSLVGGGTTNTGELFF.

The genes are TRBV14 and TRBJ1-2; D may be TRBD1 (5 bases). There are 13 residues in the CDR3. The germline V and J ends were trimmed by 0 bases and 7 bases, with 9 bases remaining between them. Germline V CDR1 and CDR2: SGHDN, FVKESK. In DNA form, the CDR3 reads TGTGCCAGCAGCCAAGATCCCAGGGCTGGCTACACCTTC. The encoded protein is CASSQDPRAGYTF.

The chain employs TRBV10-3 and TRBJ2-2; D not resolved. V gave up 8 bases and J gave up 1 base, with 11 bases separating them. The CDR3 length is 14 residues. Germline V gene data show CDR1 as ENHRY and CDR2 as SYGVKD. Here the CDR3 DNA reads TGTGCCATCCTATCAGGTCGGAACACCGGGGAGCTGTTTTTT. This translates into CAILSGRNTGELFF.